These 24 T cell receptor beta chains originate from one sample sequenced in a study of shared clonotypes between healthy human individuals. TCRdb keeps only in-frame clones here, not all; method: immunoSEQ multiplex PCR. The repertoire consists of approximately 500,000 clones, with 75% to 80% occurring once and the leading ten covering under 15%. What was sequenced was PBMCs. The receptors stem from a woman aged 40 to 50 in good health. Some clones in this sample may be carry-over from other donors' samples.

The rearrangement uses TRBV6-6 and TRBJ1-1, with TRBD1 identical over 10 bases. The J segment lost 2 bases and the V segment lost 5 bases, leaving 5 bases of the junction unmatched. The CDR3 is made up of 15 amino acids. Germline CDR1 and CDR2: MNHNY and SVGAGI (reference sequence). The CDR3 loop is CASSGQGVGNTEAFF. The DNA for the CDR3 is TGTGCCAGCAGTGGACAGGGGGTGGGTAACACTGAAGCTTTCTTT.

This sequence joins TRBV5-4 and TRBJ1-3; TRBD1 matches 7 bases. The CDR3 length is 14 residues. V trimming: 0 bases; J trimming: 4 bases; junction bases outside the gene matches: 1. Germline CDR1 reads SGHNT; CDR2 reads YYREEE (reference sequence). This chain's CDR3 is CASSLGTGGNTIYF. For the CDR3, the DNA is TGTGCCAGCAGCTTGGGGACAGGAGGAAACACCATATATTTT.

The chain joins TRBV5-6 to TRBJ2-7, with 10 positions matching TRBD1. The length of the CDR3 is 16 residues. The V segment lost 4 bases and the J segment 0 bases; nucleotides outside the gene matches: 7. Germline CDR1 reads SGHDT; CDR2 reads YYEEEE. CDR3 region: CASSGGTGVSSYEQYF. The DNA for the CDR3 is TGTGCCAGCAGCGGAGGGACAGGGGTTAGCTCCTACGAGCAGTACTTC.

The chain carries TRBV6-1 and TRBJ2-6; a possible D gene is TRBD2 (6 bases). The CDR3 runs to 15 residues. Germline CDR1 reads MNHNS; CDR2 reads SASEGT. Trimming cost V 3 bases and J 2 bases, with 8 bases left between them. The CDR3 reads CASSEWGAGANVLTF. In DNA form, the CDR3 reads TGTGCCAGCAGTGAGTGGGGGGCTGGGGCCAACGTCCTGACTTTC.

J is TRBJ2-5 and V is TRBV10-3; the D is unclear. Germline CDR1 is ENHRY and CDR2 is SYGVKD. This CDR3 has 16 residues. V dropped 4 bases and J dropped 5 bases, with 20 bases sitting between them. Here the CDR3 reads CAISAGAGLGFETQYF. For the CDR3, the DNA is TGTGCCATCAGTGCGGGCGCTGGCCTTGGTTTTGAGACCCAGTACTTC.

Notes on this clone: This sample also contains other DNA sequences that code for the same CDR3. CDR3 DNA sequence: TGTGCCAGCAGTCTTGCCTTGGGAACAACTAATGAAAAACTGTTTTTT. Its protein product is CASSLALGTTNEKLFF. The chain is built from TRBV5-4 and TRBJ1-4; no definite D call. This CDR3 region has 16 residues. Trimming cost V 5 bases and J 0 bases, with 14 bases left between them. CDR1 and CDR2 from the germline V gene are SGHNT and YYREEE (reference sequence). Based on the CDR3 plus reference TRBV5-4 and TRBJ1-4, the full variable domain is ETGVTQSPTHLIKTRGQQVTLRCSSQSGHNTVSWYQQALGQGPQFIFQYYREEENGRGNFPPRFSGLQFPNYSSELNVNALELDDSALYLCASSLALGTTNEKLFFGSGTQLSVL.

V is TRBV4-3 and J is TRBJ2-2, with 13 positions matching TRBD2. Germline CDR1 is LGHNA and CDR2 is YSLEER. V lost 1 base, J lost 7 bases, and 9 bases stayed unmatched. The CDR3 runs to 18 residues. Written as DNA, the CDR3 is TGCGCCAGCAGCCAAGTCGGTACTAGCGGGAGGGCTGGCGGGGAGCTGTTTTTT. Encoded protein: CASSQVGTSGRAGGELFF.

The chain couples TRBV28 to TRBJ2-7; possibly TRBD1 or TRBD2 for D (5 bases each). The CDR3 covers 13 residues. Germline lookup yields CDR1 MDHEN and CDR2 SYDVKM. Trimming took 6 bases from V and 4 from J, leaving 13 bases between them. CDR3 nucleotide sequence: TGTGCCAGCAGACCTGAGGGGTTATACGAGCAGTACTTC. It translates to CASRPEGLYEQYF.

This clone was seen just once. This chain links TRBV5-1 with TRBJ2-4; TRBD1 might be the D (6 bases). In germline, CDR1 is SGHRS, CDR2 YFSETQ. This CDR3 comprises 14 residues. V was cut by 5 bases and J by 1 base, with 10 bases left in between. CDR3 protein: CASSEQGAKNIQYF. The CDR3 DNA follows: TGCGCCAGCAGTGAACAGGGTGCCAAAAACATTCAGTACTTC.

The chain carries TRBV6-5 and TRBJ1-1; D gene ambiguous. The CDR3 has 11 residues. Germline CDR1 reads MNHEY; CDR2 reads SVGAGI. V gave up 6 bases and J gave up 6 bases, with 8 bases separating them. The CDR3 DNA is TGTGCCAGCAGCACGTCCTCTGAAGCTTTCTTT. Residues: CASSTSSEAFF.

J is TRBJ2-1 and V is TRBV9; 13 bases match TRBD2. Trimming took 0 bases from V and 1 from J; bases not matched to a gene: 10. This CDR3 spans 20 amino acids. Per the germline V gene, CDR1 is SGDLS and CDR2 is YYNGEE. Here the CDR3 reads CASSVAPGTSGIGSYNEQFF. CDR3 DNA sequence: TGTGCCAGCAGCGTAGCTCCGGGGACTAGCGGGATAGGGTCCTACAATGAGCAGTTCTTC. The full variable domain, with the rest looked up from reference TRBV9 and TRBJ2-1, is DSGVTQTPKHLITATGQRVTLRCSPRSGDLSVYWYQQSLDQGLQFLIQYYNGEERAKGNILERFSAQQFPDLHSELNLSSLELGDSALYFCASSVAPGTSGIGSYNEQFFGPGTRLTVL.

The chain employs TRBV30 and TRBJ2-5; no definite D call. Judging by the DNA end, TRBJ2-7 fits better; the J call may be wrong. The CDR3 contains 17 residues. Looked up from germline, CDR1 is GTSNPN and CDR2 is SVGIG (reference sequence). This chain's CDR3 is CAWSDPRLRAHSYEQYF. The CDR3 bases are TGTGCCTGGAGTGACCCCCGCCTACGGGCGCACTCCTACGAGCAGTACTTC.

The rearrangement uses TRBV6-5 and TRBJ1-2; TRBD1 might be the D (5 bases). Deletions cut 0 bases from V and 7 bases from J, with 9 bases between. CDR1 and CDR2 from the germline V gene are MNHEY and SVGAGI. This CDR3 has 13 amino acids. The DNA of the CDR3 is TGTGCCAGCAGTTACTCAGGGGCTCGTGGCTACACCTTC. Its protein is CASSYSGARGYTF.

This clone was observed a handful of times. The J gene is TRBJ1-1, the V gene TRBV18; D not certain. Trimming took 5 bases from V and 2 from J, leaving 12 bases between them. This CDR3 has 14 amino acids. Germline V gives CDR1 KGHSH, CDR2 LQKENI. DNA for the CDR3: TGTGCCAGCTCATTACTCAGCCTTAACACTGAAGCTTTCTTT. This translates into CASSLLSLNTEAFF. Together with reference TRBV18 and TRBJ1-1, the CDR3 gives the full variable domain: NAGVMQNPRHLVRRRGQEARLRCSPMKGHSHVYWYRQLPEEGLKFMVYLQKENIIDESGMPKERFSAEFPKEGPSILRIQQVVRGDSAAYFCASSLLSLNTEAFFGQGTRLTVV.

CDR3 sequence: CAWSGGPSQPQHF. The CDR3 DNA sequence: TGTGCCTGGAGCGGGGGTCCGAGTCAGCCCCAGCATTTT. V gene TRBV30 combines with J gene TRBJ1-5; tentatively, D is TRBD1 (5 bases). Germline CDR1 is GTSNPN and CDR2 is SVGIG (reference sequence). The CDR3 covers 13 residues. V gave up 3 bases and J gave up 6 bases, with 12 bases separating them.

This clone was recorded once. V usage is TRBV10-2 and J usage is TRBJ1-1; maybe TRBD1 (5 bases). V lost 2 bases and J lost 5, with 6 bases in between. CDR3 length equals 12 residues. Germline CDR1 and CDR2: WSHSY and SAAADI. CDR3 amino acids: CASSERGTEAFF. CDR3 sequence (DNA): TGCGCCAGCAGTGAGCGGGGGACTGAAGCTTTCTTT.

CDR3 loop: CASSLREDPYNEQFF. In nucleotides, the CDR3 is TGTGCCAGCAGCTTGCGGGAGGACCCCTACAATGAGCAGTTCTTC. The V gene is TRBV11-2, the J gene TRBJ2-1; 8 nucleotides align to TRBD2. CDR1 is SGHAT, CDR2 FQNNGV, per germline. After removal of 3 bases from V and 2 bases from J, the junction contained 3 bases not matched to a gene. The CDR3 is 15 residues long.

This clone was recorded once. The rearrangement uses TRBV27 and TRBJ1-2; D is undetermined. The germline V and J ends were trimmed by 5 bases and 7 bases, with 20 bases remaining between them. This CDR3 comprises 15 residues. Per germline, CDR1 MNHEY and CDR2 SMNVEV (reference sequence). CDR3 nucleotides: TGTGCCAGCAGTCTTAACGGAGCACTATCGGGTGGCTACACCTTC. Amino acids: CASSLNGALSGGYTF.

The J gene is TRBJ1-1, the V gene TRBV28, with 9 bases that match TRBD1. CDR1 and CDR2 from the germline V gene are MDHEN and SYDVKM. The CDR3 is 14 amino acids. Germline trimming cut 6 bases from V and 5 bases from J; bases unmatched to any gene: 7. CDR3 in amino acids: CASSPNRGRTEAFF. In DNA form, the CDR3 reads TGTGCCAGCAGCCCGAACAGGGGGCGGACTGAAGCTTTCTTT.

The rearrangement links TRBV11-2 to TRBJ1-2; no clear D. This CDR3 has 13 residues. V lost 6 bases to trimming and J lost 2 bases, with 10 bases between them. The germline CDR1 and CDR2 sequences are SGHAT and FQNNGV. This CDR3 reads CASSQIQNYGYTF. CDR3 coding DNA: TGTGCCAGCAGTCAAATTCAAAACTATGGCTACACCTTC.

A few counts support this clone. The V gene is TRBV7-3, the J gene TRBJ2-2; a possible D gene is TRBD2 (5 bases). The V and J ends lost 7 bases and 5 bases respectively, with 14 bases between them. This CDR3 has 14 residues. In germline, CDR1 is SGHTA, CDR2 FQGTGA. CDR3 bases: TGTGCCAGCACCCCCGAGGGATATACCGGGGAGCTGTTTTTT. Translated: CASTPEGYTGELFF. The full variable domain, completed using reference TRBV7-3 and TRBJ2-2, is GAGVSQTPSNKVTEKGKYVELRCDPISGHTALYWYRQSLGQGPEFLIYFQGTGAADDSGLPNDRFFAVRPEGSVSTLKIQRTERGDSAVYLCASTPEGYTGELFFGEGSRLTVL.

This clone was observed once. The chain has TRBV19 and TRBJ2-2, with D uncertain. Per the germline V gene, CDR1 is LNHDA and CDR2 is SQIVND (reference sequence). V gave up 3 bases and J gave up 7 bases, with 12 bases separating them. This CDR3 is 14 amino acids long. CDR3 protein: CASSITRLSGELFF. For the CDR3, the DNA is TGTGCCAGTAGTATCACGAGGTTGAGCGGGGAGCTGTTTTTT.

In DNA, the CDR3 is TGTGCCAGCAGTTTGGGGACAGTGTCCTCCTACGAGCAGTACTTC. As protein: CASSLGTVSSYEQYF. V usage is TRBV27 and J usage is TRBJ2-7, with 7 bases identical to TRBD1. The CDR3 runs to 15 residues. After removal of 3 bases from V and 0 bases from J, the junction contained 5 bases not matched to a gene. Germline V gene lookup returns CDR1 MNHEY and CDR2 SMNVEV (reference sequence).

This chain connects TRBV9 to TRBJ2-7, with 7 bases identical to TRBD1. The CDR3 length is 13 residues. The ends lost 0 bases at V and 6 bases at J; junction bases unmatched: 3. CDR1 is SGDLS, CDR2 YYNGEE, per germline. The CDR3 loop reads CASSVGQGSEQYF. CDR3 in DNA: TGTGCCAGCAGCGTAGGACAGGGTAGCGAGCAGTACTTC.